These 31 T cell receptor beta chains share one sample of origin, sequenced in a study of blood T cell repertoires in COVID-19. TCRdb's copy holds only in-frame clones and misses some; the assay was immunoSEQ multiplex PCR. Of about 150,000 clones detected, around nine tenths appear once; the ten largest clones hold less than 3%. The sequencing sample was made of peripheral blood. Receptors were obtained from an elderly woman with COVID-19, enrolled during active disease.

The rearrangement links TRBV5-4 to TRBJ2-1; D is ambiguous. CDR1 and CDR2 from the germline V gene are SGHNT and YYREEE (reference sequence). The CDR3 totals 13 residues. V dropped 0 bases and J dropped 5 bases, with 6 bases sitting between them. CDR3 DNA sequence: TGTGCCAGCAGCTTGGCACTTAACAATGAGCAGTTCTTC. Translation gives CASSLALNNEQFF. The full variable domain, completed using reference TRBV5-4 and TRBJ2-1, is ETGVTQSPTHLIKTRGQQVTLRCSSQSGHNTVSWYQQALGQGPQFIFQYYREEENGRGNFPPRFSGLQFPNYSSELNVNALELDDSALYLCASSLALNNEQFFGPGTRLTVL.

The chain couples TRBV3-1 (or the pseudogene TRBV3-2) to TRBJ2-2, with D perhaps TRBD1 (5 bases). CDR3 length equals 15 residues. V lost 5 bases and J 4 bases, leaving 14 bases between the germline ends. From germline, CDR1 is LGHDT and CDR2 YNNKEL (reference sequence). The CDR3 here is CASSGAAGSTGELFF. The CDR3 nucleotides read TGTGCCAGCAGCGGGGCAGCCGGTAGCACCGGGGAGCTGTTTTTT.

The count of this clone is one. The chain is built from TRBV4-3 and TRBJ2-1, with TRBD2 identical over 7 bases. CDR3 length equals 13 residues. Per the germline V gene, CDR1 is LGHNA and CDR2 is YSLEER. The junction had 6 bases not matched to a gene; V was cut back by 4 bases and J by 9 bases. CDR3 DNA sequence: TGCGCCAGCAGCCGCAGGGAGGGGAGTGAGCAGTTCTTC. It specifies CASSRREGSEQFF.

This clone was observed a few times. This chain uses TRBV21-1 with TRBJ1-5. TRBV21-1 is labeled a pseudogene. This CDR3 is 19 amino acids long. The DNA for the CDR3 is TGTGCCAGCAGCAAACCCGACAGTAAGGGACTCGTTTTAAGGCAGCCCCAGCATTTT. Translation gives CASSKPDSKGLVLRQPQHF.

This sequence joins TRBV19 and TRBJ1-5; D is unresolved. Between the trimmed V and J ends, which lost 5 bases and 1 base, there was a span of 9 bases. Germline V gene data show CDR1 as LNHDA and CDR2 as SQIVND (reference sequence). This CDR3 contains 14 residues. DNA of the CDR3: TGTGCCAGTAGTTGGGTTAGCAGCAATCAGCCCCAGCATTTT. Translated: CASSWVSSNQPQHF.

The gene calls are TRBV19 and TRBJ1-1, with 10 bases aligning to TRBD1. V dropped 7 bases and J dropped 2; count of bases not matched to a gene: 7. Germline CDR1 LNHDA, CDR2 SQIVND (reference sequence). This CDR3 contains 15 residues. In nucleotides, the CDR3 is TGTGCCAGTATTAAGGGACAGGGGAAAAACACTGAAGCTTTCTTT. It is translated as CASIKGQGKNTEAFF.

CDR3 loop: CASSHPGLASPYEQYF. The CDR3 nucleotides read TGTGCCAGCAGCCACCCGGGACTAGCCTCCCCCTACGAGCAGTACTTC. The V call is TRBV3-1 (or the pseudogene TRBV3-2), the J call TRBJ2-7; 9 bases map to TRBD2. Germline CDR1 LGHDT, CDR2 YNNKEL (reference sequence). V was pared by 3 bases and J by 2 bases, with 8 bases of the junction left unmatched. There are 16 residues in the CDR3.

In DNA, the CDR3 is TGTGCCAGCAGCTTCCGGACAGTTCCCTACGAGCAGTACTTC. Translating it yields CASSFRTVPYEQYF. V and J are TRBV5-6 and TRBJ2-7, with D perhaps matching TRBD1 (6 bases). Trimming removed 2 bases from V and 2 bases from J, with 11 bases in between. The CDR3 has 14 residues. The germline gives CDR1 SGHDT, CDR2 YYEEEE.

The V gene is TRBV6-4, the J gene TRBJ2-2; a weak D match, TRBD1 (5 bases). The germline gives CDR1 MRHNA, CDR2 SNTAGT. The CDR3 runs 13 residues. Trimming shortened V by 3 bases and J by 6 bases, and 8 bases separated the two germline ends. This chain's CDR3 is CASSDQGSGELFF. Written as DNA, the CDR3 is TGTGCCAGCAGTGATCAGGGTTCCGGGGAGCTGTTTTTT.

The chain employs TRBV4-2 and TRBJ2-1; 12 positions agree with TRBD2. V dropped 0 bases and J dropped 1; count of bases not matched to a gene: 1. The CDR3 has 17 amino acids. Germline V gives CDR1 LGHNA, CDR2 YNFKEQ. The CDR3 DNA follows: TGTGCCAGCAGCCAAGAGACTAGCGGGAGTTCCTACAATGAGCAGTTCTTC. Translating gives CASSQETSGSSYNEQFF.

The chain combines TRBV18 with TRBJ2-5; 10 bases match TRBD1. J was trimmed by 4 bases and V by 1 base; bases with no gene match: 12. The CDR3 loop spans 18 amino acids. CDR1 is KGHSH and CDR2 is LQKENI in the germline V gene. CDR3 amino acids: CASSPLGRQGASRETQYF. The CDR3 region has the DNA TGTGCCAGCTCACCACTAGGGAGACAGGGGGCGTCAAGAGAGACCCAGTACTTC.

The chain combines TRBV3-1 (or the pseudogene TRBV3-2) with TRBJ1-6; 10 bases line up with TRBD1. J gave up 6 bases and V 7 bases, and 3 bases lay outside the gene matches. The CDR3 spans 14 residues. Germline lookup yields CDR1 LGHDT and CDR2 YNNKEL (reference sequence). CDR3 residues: CASNRDRGNSPLHF. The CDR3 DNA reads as TGTGCCAGCAACCGGGACAGGGGTAATTCACCCCTCCACTTT.

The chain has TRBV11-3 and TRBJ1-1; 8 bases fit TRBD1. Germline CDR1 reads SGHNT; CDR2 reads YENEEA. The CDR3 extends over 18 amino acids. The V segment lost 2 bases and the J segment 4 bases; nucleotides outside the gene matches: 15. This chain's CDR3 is CASSLSPGSGQGGTEAFF. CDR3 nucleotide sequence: TGTGCCAGCAGCTTATCTCCAGGTAGTGGACAGGGAGGCACTGAAGCTTTCTTT.

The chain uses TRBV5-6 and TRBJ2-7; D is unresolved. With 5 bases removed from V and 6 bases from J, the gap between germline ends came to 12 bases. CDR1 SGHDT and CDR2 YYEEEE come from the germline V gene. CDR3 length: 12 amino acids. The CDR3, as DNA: TGTGCCAGCAGTCCCCGGCCGGGCGAGCAGTACTTC. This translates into CASSPRPGEQYF.

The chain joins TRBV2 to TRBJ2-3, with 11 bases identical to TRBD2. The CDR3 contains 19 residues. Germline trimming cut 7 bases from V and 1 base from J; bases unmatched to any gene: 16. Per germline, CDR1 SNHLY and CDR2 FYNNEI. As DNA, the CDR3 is TGTGCCAGCACCTTATTACTAGCGGGAGTGGTACGGGGCACAGATACGCAGTATTTT. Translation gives CASTLLLAGVVRGTDTQYF.

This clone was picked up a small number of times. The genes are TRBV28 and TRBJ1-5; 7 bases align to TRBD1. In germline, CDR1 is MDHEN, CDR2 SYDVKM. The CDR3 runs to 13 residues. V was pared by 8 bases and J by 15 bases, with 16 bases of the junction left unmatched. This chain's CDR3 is CASVRGSDRVVHF. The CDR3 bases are TGTGCCAGCGTTCGGGGATCCGACAGGGTCGTGCATTTT.

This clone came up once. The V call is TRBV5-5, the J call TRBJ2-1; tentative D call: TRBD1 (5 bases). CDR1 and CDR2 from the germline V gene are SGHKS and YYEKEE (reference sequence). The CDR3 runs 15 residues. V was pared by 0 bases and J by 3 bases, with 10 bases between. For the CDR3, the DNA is TGTGCCAGCAGCTTGGAAGGGGCGGTCTACAATGAGCAGTTCTTC. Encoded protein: CASSLEGAVYNEQFF.

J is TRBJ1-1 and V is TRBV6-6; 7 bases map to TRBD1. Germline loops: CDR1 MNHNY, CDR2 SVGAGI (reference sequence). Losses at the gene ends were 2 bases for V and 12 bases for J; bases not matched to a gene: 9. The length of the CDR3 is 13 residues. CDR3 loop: CASSYNFGTATFF. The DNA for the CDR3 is TGTGCCAGCAGTTACAATTTTGGGACAGCGACTTTCTTT.

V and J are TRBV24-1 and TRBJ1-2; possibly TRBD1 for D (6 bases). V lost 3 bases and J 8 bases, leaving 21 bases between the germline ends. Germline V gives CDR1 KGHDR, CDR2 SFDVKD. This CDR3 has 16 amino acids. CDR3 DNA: TGTGCCACCAGTGATGCGTCAGGGGACACAGTTGGGGGCTACACCTTC. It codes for CATSDASGDTVGGYTF.

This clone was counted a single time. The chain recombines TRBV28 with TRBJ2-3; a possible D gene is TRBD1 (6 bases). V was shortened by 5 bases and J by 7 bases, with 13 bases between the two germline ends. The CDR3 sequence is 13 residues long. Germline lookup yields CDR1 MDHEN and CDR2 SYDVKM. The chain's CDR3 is CASSNQGLNTQYF. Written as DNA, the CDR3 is TGTGCCAGCAGTAACCAGGGGCTGAATACGCAGTATTTT.

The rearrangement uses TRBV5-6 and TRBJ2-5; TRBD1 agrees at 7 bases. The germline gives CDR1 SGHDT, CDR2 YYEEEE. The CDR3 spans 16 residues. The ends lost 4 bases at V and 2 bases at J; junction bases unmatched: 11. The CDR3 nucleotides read TGTGCCAGCAGCCCGGTCGGGCAGGGGGAACAAGAGACCCAGTACTTC. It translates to CASSPVGQGEQETQYF.

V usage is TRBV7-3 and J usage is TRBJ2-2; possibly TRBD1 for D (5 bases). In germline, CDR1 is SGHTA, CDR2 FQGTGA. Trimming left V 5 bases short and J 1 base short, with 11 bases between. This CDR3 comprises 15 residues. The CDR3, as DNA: TGTGCCAGCAGCGTCCAGGGAATGAACACCGGGGAGCTGTTTTTT. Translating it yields CASSVQGMNTGELFF.

CDR3: CASKAIHNEQFF. CDR3 in DNA: TGTGCCAGCAAAGCTATCCACAATGAGCAGTTCTTC. V usage is TRBV12-3 or TRBV12-4 and J usage is TRBJ2-1; D not certain. The CDR3 runs to 12 residues. V dropped 7 bases and J dropped 5 bases, with 9 bases sitting between them.

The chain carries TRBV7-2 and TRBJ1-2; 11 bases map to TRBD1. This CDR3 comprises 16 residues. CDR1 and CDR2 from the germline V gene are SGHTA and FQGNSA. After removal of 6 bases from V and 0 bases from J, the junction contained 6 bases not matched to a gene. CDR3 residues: CASSPRTGGTNYGYTF. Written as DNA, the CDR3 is TGTGCCAGCAGTCCCAGGACAGGGGGCACTAACTATGGCTACACCTTC.

The CDR3: CASSLDGGNNQPQHF. The CDR3 bases are TGTGCCAGCAGCTTAGACGGGGGTAACAATCAGCCCCAGCATTTT. This chain uses TRBV7-2 with TRBJ1-5; TRBD1 is a possible D gene (5 bases). The CDR3 totals 15 residues. Trimming took 1 base from V and 3 from J, leaving 10 bases between them. CDR1 is SGHTA, CDR2 FQGNSA, per germline.

CDR3 coding DNA: TGTGCCAGTCTATCCGGGACAGGGATGAACACTGAAGCTTTCTTT. The encoded protein is CASLSGTGMNTEAFF. The V call is TRBV19, the J call TRBJ1-1, with 9 nucleotides matching TRBD1. The CDR3 has 15 residues. Per germline, CDR1 LNHDA and CDR2 SQIVND (reference sequence). V lost 8 bases and J lost 0; bases outside the gene matches: 7.

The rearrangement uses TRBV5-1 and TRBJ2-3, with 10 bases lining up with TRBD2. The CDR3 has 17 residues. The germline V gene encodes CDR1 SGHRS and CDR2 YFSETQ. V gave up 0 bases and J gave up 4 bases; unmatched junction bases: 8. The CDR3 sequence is CASSLAASGRSADTQYF. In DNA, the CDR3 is TGCGCCAGCAGCTTGGCCGCTAGCGGGAGATCCGCAGATACGCAGTATTTT.

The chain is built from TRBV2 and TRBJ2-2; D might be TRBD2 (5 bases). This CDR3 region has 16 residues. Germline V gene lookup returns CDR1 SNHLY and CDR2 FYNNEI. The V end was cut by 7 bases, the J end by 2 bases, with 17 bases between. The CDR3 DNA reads TGTGCCAGCAAGATGGTCAGCGGAAGAAACACCGGGGAGCTGTTTTTT. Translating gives CASKMVSGRNTGELFF.

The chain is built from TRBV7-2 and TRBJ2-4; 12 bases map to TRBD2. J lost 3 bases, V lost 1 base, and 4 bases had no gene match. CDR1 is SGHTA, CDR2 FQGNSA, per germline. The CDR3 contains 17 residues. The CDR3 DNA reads TGTGCCAGCAGCTTAGGACTAGCGGGAGTGCGCAAAAACATTCAGTACTTC. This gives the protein CASSLGLAGVRKNIQYF.

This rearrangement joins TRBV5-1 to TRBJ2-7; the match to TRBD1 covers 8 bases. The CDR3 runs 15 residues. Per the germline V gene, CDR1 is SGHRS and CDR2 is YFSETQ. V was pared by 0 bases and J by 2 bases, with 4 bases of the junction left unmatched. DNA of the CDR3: TGCGCCAGCAGCTTGGCCGGGACAGGTACCTACGAGCAGTACTTC. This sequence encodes CASSLAGTGTYEQYF. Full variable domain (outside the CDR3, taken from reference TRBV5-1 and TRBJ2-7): KAGVTQTPRYLIKTRGQQVTLSCSPISGHRSVSWYQQTPGQGLQFLFEYFSETQRNKGNFPGRFSGRQFSNSRSEMNVSTLELGDSALYLCASSLAGTGTYEQYFGPGTRLTVT.

The CDR3 protein is CASSLYYEQYF. The CDR3 bases are TGTGCCAGCAGCCTTTACTACGAGCAGTACTTC. The chain links TRBV11-2 to TRBJ2-7; D is ambiguous. The CDR3 covers 11 residues. V dropped 5 bases and J dropped 3 bases, with 5 bases sitting between them. Germline loops: CDR1 SGHAT, CDR2 FQNNGV.